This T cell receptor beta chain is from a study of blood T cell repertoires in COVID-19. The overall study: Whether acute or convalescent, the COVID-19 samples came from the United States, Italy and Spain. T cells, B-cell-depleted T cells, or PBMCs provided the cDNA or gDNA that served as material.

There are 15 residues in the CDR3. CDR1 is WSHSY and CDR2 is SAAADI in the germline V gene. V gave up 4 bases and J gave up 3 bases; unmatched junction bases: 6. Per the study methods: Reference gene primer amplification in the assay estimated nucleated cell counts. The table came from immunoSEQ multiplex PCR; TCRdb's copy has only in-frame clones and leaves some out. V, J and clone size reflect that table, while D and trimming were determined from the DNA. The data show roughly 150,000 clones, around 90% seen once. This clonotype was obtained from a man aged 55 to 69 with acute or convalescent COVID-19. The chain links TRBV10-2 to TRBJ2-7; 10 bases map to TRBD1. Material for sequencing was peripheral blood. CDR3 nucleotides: TGCGCCAGCAGTGCCACCGGGACAGGGGTCTACGAGCAGTACTTC. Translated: CASSATGTGVYEQYF.